These T cell receptor beta chains were read from a single sample in a study of blood T cells in healthy people across ages. TCRdb called the 5' RACE reads again in MiXCR, with one record for every CDR3 protein. The sample carries 650,000 to 800,000 distinct CDR3 sequences, roughly 44% recorded once. Sequenced input: blood. The source is a man aged 60 to 75 in good health. Each CDR3 is given with its conserved first and last residue. A D gene is named only where the DNA matches it firmly. The listing skips clone size in some rows; elsewhere it reads once, few, many or a size class.

TGTGCCAGCAGCTTGGACACGAACACCGGGGAGCTGTTTTTT,CASSLDTNTGELFF,TRBV7-2,NA,TRBJ2-2,NA
TGCGCCAGCAGCCAACAATTTAGCGGGGGGGCCCTCAATGAGCAGTTCTTC,CASSQQFSGGALNEQFF,TRBV4-3,TRBD2,TRBJ2-1,few
TGTGCCAGCACGGTGGTGCCGAACACTGAAGCTTTCTTT,CASTVVPNTEAFF,TRBV6-6,NA,TRBJ1-1,NA
TGTGCCAGCAGCTTAGACGTCAGGGTGAACATACGGTACGATGAGCAGTTCTTC,CASSLDVRVNIRYDEQFF,TRBV7-2,NA,TRBJ2-1,few
TGTGCCAGCAGCTTAGGGACTACAGGGGACGGCTACACCTTC,CASSLGTTGDGYTF,TRBV7-9,TRBD1,TRBJ1-2,NA
TGTGCCAGCAGTTCTTGGGGACCTAGGGACACTGAAGCTTTCTTT,CASSSWGPRDTEAFF,TRBV12-3/TRBV12-4,NA,TRBJ1-1,many
TGTGCCAGCAGCTTAGGGTACGGGGAGCTGTTTTTT,CASSLGYGELFF,TRBV7-8,NA,TRBJ2-2,NA
TGCAGCGTTCGTCCGGGAATGGCCTACGAGCAGTACTTC,CSVRPGMAYEQYF,TRBV29-1,NA,TRBJ2-7,NA
TGCAGTGCTAACGGGGGACGACTTTACAATGAGCAGTTCTTC,CSANGGRLYNEQFF,TRBV20-1,NA,TRBJ2-1,NA
TGTGCCAGCAGTGGCCGACCGGGACTCAGGGCCTACGAGCAGTACTTC,CASSGRPGLRAYEQYF,TRBV6-1,NA,TRBJ2-7,few
TGTGCCAGCAGCTGGGCCTCTCCTGTTGGCCGGGACGAGCAGTACTTC,CASSWASPVGRDEQYF,TRBV6-5,NA,TRBJ2-7,NA
TGCAGTGCTAGACTCTACGGCGGGGTGATGAGTGGGTACGAGCAGTACTTC,CSARLYGGVMSGYEQYF,TRBV20-1,NA,TRBJ2-7,few
TGTGCCAGCAGCTTTAACAGGGGGACAACCAACTATGGCTACACCTTC,CASSFNRGTTNYGYTF,TRBV7-9,TRBD1,TRBJ1-2,NA
TGTGCCAGCATGTGGGGGGAGGACACTGAAGCTTTCTTT,CASMWGEDTEAFF,TRBV2,NA,TRBJ1-1,few
TGCGCCAGCAGCCAAGGGTTCCAGTACGAGCAGTACTTC,CASSQGFQYEQYF,TRBV4-3,NA,TRBJ2-7,few
TGTGCCAGCAGCCGCCAGGTGATGACTAATGAAAAACTGTTTTTT,CASSRQVMTNEKLFF,TRBV7-2,NA,TRBJ1-4,NA
TGTGCCAGCAGTGAATTAGGTACTAGCATAGAGACCCAGTACTTC,CASSELGTSIETQYF,TRBV25-1,NA,TRBJ2-5,NA
TGCAGTGCGAGACCTTCAAGTCTTGAGCAGTACTTC,CSARPSSLEQYF,TRBV20-1,NA,TRBJ2-7,few
TGTGCCAGCAGCCAAGGTAGCGGGGGAAATACGCAGTATTTT,CASSQGSGGNTQYF,TRBV14,TRBD2,TRBJ2-3,NA
TGTGCCAGCAGTCCAACTAGCGGAGCAAGCACAGATACGCAGTATTTT,CASSPTSGASTDTQYF,TRBV2,TRBD2,TRBJ2-3,NA
TGCAGCGCCGGGACGGGGACTCAAGCCTACGAGCAGTACTTC,CSAGTGTQAYEQYF,TRBV29-1,NA,TRBJ2-7,NA
TGTGCCAGCAGCTTGGGGGGGCCGTGGAATGAGCAGTTCTTC,CASSLGGPWNEQFF,TRBV5-7,NA,TRBJ2-1,NA